This T cell receptor beta chain comes out of a study of blood T cell repertoires in COVID-19 (dated by TCRdb to the early 2020s). General notes on the study: The collaborator samples originated in the United States, Italy and Spain and spanned the acute and convalescent phases of COVID-19. Sample metadata almost always included a de-identified subject ID, COVID-19 status, age in years and sex. The prospective study material was composed of cDNA or gDNA derived from T cells, B-cell-depleted T cells, or PBMCs. The repertoires were made available in a free public database intended to serve as a resource for research on the immune response to SARS-CoV-2. The samples were drawn from two sources: the first 160 participants of the ongoing ImmuneRACE study, and 1,000 to 1,500 subjects contributed by 6 global collaborators. Where available, HLA class I and class II types were taken from metadata supplied by the sample provider and were not determined by assay-based typing. Subjects who had been exposed to COVID-19, were actively infected with it, or had recovered from it provided the deeply sampled blood TCRbeta repertoires that made up the dataset. Findings and caveats that apply to the study as a whole: How much clinical and demographic metadata was included differed by source and by participant, and the metadata was provided uncurated.

Collaborating institutions collected whole blood in K2EDTA tubes following their own protocols. Collaborator samples were shipped for TCRbeta analysis as frozen whole blood, isolated PBMCs, or DNA extracted from either sample type. The CDR3 numbers 14 residues from cysteine through phenylalanine. Only the CDR3 region is kept as DNA, spanning 42 bases read in frame from base 1. CDR1 is given as SGDLS and CDR2 as YYNGEE, both from the germline V gene. V was cut back by 0 bases and J by 2 bases, leaving a gap of 7 bases between them. TCRbeta CDR3 regions were amplified from genomic DNA by means of the immunoSEQ Assay, a bias-controlled multiplex PCR. For the original study's pipeline: Nucleated cell counts per sample were estimated from amplification of reference gene primers within the assay. To quantify the absolute abundance of each unique TCRbeta CDR3 rearrangement, sequence reads were collapsed and filtered. Productive Simpson clonality was computed per sample as the square root of Simpson's diversity index over productive rearrangements. Here the immuneACCESS table is served through TCRdb, limited to in-frame sequences with V and J called. Missing clones are a known gap in these copies; in checked studies unresolved V genes cover under half, and the rest lacks a known reason. D and trimming come from the DNA, and the V and J calls and clone size come from that table. This sample comprises over 40,000 clones, roughly 88% of them detected only once. 14% to 15% of the sample lies in the top ten.

A word on this clone: Its antigen is unknown. One base away there is no much larger clone; base qualities are not given.

Sequences were obtained from peripheral blood. The TCR was taken from a human donor in a cohort sampled during active COVID-19. The sequence links TRBV9 to TRBJ2-3; tentative D gene TRBD2, with 5 bases matching. In nucleotides, the sequence is TGTGCCAGCAGCGTAGGCGGGCCCACAGATACGCAGTATTTT. Its coded protein is CASSVGGPTDTQYF.